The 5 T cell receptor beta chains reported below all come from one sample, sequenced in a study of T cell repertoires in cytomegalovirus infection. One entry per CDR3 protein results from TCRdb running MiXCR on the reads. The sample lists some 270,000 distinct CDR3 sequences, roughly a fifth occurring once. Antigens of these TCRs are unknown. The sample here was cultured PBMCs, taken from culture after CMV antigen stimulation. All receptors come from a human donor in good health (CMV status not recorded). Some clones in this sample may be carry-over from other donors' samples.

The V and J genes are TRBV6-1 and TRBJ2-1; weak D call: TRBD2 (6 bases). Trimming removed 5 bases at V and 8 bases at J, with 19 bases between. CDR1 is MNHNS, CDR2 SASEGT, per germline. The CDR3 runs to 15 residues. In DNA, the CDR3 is TGTGCCAGCAGTCGCCCGCACTCGGGGGTCGATGAGCAGTTCTTC. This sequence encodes CASSRPHSGVDEQFF.

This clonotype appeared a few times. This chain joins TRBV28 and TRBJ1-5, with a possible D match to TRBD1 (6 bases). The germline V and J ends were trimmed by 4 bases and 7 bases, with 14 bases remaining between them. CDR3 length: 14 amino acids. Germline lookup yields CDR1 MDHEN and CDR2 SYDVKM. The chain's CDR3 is CASSWGAGGQPQHF. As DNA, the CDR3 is TGTGCCAGCAGTTGGGGGGCCGGAGGACAGCCCCAGCATTTT.

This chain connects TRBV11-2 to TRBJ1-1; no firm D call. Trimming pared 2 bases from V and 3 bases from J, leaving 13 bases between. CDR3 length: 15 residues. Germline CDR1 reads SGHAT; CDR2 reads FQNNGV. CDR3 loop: CASSLMEGLYTEAFF. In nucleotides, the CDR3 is TGTGCCAGCAGCTTAATGGAGGGTCTTTACACTGAAGCTTTCTTT.

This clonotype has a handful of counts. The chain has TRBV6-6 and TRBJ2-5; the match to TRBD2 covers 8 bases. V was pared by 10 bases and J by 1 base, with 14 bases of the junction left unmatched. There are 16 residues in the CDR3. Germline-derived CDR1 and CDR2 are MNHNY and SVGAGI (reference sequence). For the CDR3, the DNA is TGTGCCACACACCCCAACAGGCTAGCGGGCCAAGAGACCCAGTACTTC. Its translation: CATHPNRLAGQETQYF.

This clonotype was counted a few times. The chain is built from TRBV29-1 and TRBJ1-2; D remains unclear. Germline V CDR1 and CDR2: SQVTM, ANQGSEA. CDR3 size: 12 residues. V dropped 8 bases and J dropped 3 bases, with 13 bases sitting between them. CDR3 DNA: TGCAGCCTAAGGCTGGGCGACTATGGCTACACCTTC. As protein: CSLRLGDYGYTF.